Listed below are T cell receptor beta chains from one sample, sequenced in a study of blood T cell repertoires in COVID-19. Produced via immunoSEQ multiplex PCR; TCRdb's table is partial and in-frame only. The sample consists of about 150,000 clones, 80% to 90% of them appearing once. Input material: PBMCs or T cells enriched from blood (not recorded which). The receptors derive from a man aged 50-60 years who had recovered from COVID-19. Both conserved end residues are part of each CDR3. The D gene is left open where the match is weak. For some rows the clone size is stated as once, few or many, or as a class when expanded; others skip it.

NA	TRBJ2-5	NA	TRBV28	TGTGCCAGCACGAGATGGGAGGAGACCCAGTACTTC	CASTRWEETQYF
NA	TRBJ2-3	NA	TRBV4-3	TGCGCCAGCAGCCAACTCGGGACTCCGGGCATGGTAACGCAGTATTTT	CASSQLGTPGMVTQYF
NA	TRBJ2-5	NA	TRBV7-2	TGTGCCAGCAGAGCAAAACTAGTAGTGGAGGAGACCCAGTACTTC	CASRAKLVVEETQYF
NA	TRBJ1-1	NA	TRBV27	TGTGCCAGCAGGAGAGTGGTGAACACTGAAGCTTTCTTT	CASRRVVNTEAFF
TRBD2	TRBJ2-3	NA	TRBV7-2	TGTGCCAGCAGCTTAGAGTACAGCGGGGGTACGCAGTATTTT	CASSLEYSGGTQYF
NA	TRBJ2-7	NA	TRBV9	TGTGCCAGCAGCGTAGATTCTAGCTCGGGTGAGCAGTACTTC	CASSVDSSSGEQYF
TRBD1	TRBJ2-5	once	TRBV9	TGTGCCAGCAGCGTAATGGGACAGGGCCCAGAGACCCAGTACTTC	CASSVMGQGPETQYF
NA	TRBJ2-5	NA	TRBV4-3	TGCGCCAGCAGCCAAGAAACGAGCGGGTATGAGACCCAGTACTTC	CASSQETSGYETQYF
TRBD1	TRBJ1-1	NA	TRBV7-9	TGTGCCAGCAGCCAGGACAGGGGAGGGACTGAAGCTTTCTTT	CASSQDRGGTEAFF
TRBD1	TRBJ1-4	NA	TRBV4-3	TGCGCCAGCAGCCAAAATCCAGGGGGCACTAATGAAAAACTGTTTTTT	CASSQNPGGTNEKLFF
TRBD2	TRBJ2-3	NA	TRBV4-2	TGTGCCAGCAGCCAAAGGCTAGCGGGGGAGGGCGATACGCAGTATTTT	CASSQRLAGEGDTQYF
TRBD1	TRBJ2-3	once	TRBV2	TGTGCCAGCAGAAAACACGACAGGGCAAGCACAGATACGCAGTATTTT	CASRKHDRASTDTQYF
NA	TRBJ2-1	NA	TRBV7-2	TGTGCCAGCAGGGTGGCAGGGGCAATGGATGAGCAGTTCTTC	CASRVAGAMDEQFF
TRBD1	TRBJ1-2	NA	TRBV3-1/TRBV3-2	TGTGCCAGCAGCCAAGATTATGGTATGTCGGGGACAGGGTATGGCTACACCTTC	CASSQDYGMSGTGYGYTF
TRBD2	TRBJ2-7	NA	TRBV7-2	TGTGCCAGCAGCTTAATAGCGGGGATGAGCTCCTACGAGCAGTACTTC	CASSLIAGMSSYEQYF
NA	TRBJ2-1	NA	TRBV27	TGTGCCAGCAGTTTAGGTCCGGGGGTTTACAATGAGCAGTTCTTC	CASSLGPGVYNEQFF
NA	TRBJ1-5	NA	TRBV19	TGTGCCAGTAGTATAGGATCCGGGAATCAGCCCCAGCATTTT	CASSIGSGNQPQHF
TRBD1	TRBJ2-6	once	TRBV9	TGTGCCAGCAGCGTAGTCGGGACAGGGAGCTCTGGGGCCAACGTCCTGACTTTC	CASSVVGTGSSGANVLTF
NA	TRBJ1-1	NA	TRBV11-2	TGTGCCAGCAGCTTAGATACTTACACTGAAGCTTTCTTT	CASSLDTYTEAFF
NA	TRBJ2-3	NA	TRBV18	TGTGCCAGCTCACCTGGCGGGAATGGAAATACGCAGTATTTT	CASSPGGNGNTQYF
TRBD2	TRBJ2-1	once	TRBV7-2	TGTGCCAGCAGCTTAGCCTCTAGCGGGACTTACAATGAGCAGTTCTTC	CASSLASSGTYNEQFF
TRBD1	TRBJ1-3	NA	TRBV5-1	TGCGCCAGCAGCTTGACAGGGGCTGGAAACACCATATATTTT	CASSLTGAGNTIYF
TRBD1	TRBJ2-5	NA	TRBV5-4	TGTGCCAGCAGCTTGCAACAGGGGGAGACCCAGTACTTC	CASSLQQGETQYF
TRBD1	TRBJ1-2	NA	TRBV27	TGTGCCAGCAGTCCGTGGGGACAGGGAAACTCGGGCTACACCTTC	CASSPWGQGNSGYTF
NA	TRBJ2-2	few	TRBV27	TGTGCCAGCATGGGTCTCGGAGGCACCGGGGAGCTGTTTTTT	CASMGLGGTGELFF
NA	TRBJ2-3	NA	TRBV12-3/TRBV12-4	TGTGCCAGCAGCCCCCCTAGCACAGATACGCAGTATTTT	CASSPPSTDTQYF
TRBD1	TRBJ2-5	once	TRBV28	TGTGCCAGCAGTCCGACAGGGACAGGTACAGAGACCCAGTACTTC	CASSPTGTGTETQYF